The 32 T cell receptor beta chains below were found in one sample sequenced in a study of T cells in tumors after PD-1 blockade. Libraries were prepared by immunoSEQ multiplex PCR; TCRdb keeps only in-frame clonotypes and omits some of them. Of some 15,000 clones listed, roughly 80% were seen once; the top ten hold around a quarter. The input for sequencing was PBMCs, taken after anti-PD-1 treatment. All receptors derive from a human donor with basal cell carcinoma.

V usage is TRBV28 and J usage is TRBJ2-1, with TRBD1 identical over 9 bases. The germline CDR1 and CDR2 sequences are MDHEN and SYDVKM. The CDR3 runs 16 residues. Unmatched junction bases numbered 8, after V lost 4 bases and J lost 4 bases. CDR3 DNA sequence: TGTGCCAGCAGTTCCTGGACGGGACAGGGTTACAATGAGCAGTTCTTC. Its translation: CASSSWTGQGYNEQFF. The variable domain in full, completed from reference TRBV28 and TRBJ2-1, reads DVKVTQSSRYLVKRTGEKVFLECVQDMDHENMFWYRQDPGLGLRLIYFSYDVKMKEKGDIPEGYSVSREKKERFSLILESASTNQTSMYLCASSSWTGQGYNEQFFGPGTRLTVL.

The V gene is TRBV5-4, the J gene TRBJ1-1, with D possibly matching TRBD1 (5 bases). Germline-derived CDR1 and CDR2 are SGHNT and YYREEE (reference sequence). V lost 0 bases to trimming and J lost 6 bases, with 9 bases between them. The CDR3 runs 13 residues. CDR3 bases: TGTGCCAGCAGCTTGGAAGGGGCAGCTGAAGCTTTCTTT. It specifies CASSLEGAAEAFF.

The chain recombines TRBV23-1 with TRBJ2-3; 13 bases align to TRBD2. TRBV23-1 is an ORF; its function is uncertain. The CDR3 is made up of 20 amino acids. V shed 0 bases, J shed 4 bases, and the junction held 13 bases outside the gene matches. CDR3 amino acids: CASSQSAVLAGGLSSDTQYF. The CDR3 nucleotides read TGCGCCAGCAGTCAATCGGCGGTACTAGCGGGGGGGCTGTCTTCAGATACGCAGTATTTT.

This chain uses TRBV9 with TRBJ1-2; 7 nucleotides line up with TRBD1. The V and J ends lost 3 bases and 0 bases, in that order; junction bases with no gene match: 5. The CDR3 is 15 residues long. Germline lookup yields CDR1 SGDLS and CDR2 YYNGEE. The CDR3 nucleotides read TGTGCCAGCAGCGAGGGGGACAGCCCTAACTATGGCTACACCTTC. Protein sequence: CASSEGDSPNYGYTF.

The rearrangement joins TRBV5-4 to TRBJ2-7; D is ambiguous. The CDR3 is made up of 13 amino acids. Germline V gives CDR1 SGHNT, CDR2 YYREEE (reference sequence). Trimming removed 1 base from V and 0 bases from J, with 5 bases in between. The CDR3 nucleotides are TGTGCCAGCAGCTTGACAAGCTCCTACGAGCAGTACTTC. Its protein product is CASSLTSSYEQYF. Full variable domain (outside the CDR3, taken from reference TRBV5-4 and TRBJ2-7): ETGVTQSPTHLIKTRGQQVTLRCSSQSGHNTVSWYQQALGQGPQFIFQYYREEENGRGNFPPRFSGLQFPNYSSELNVNALELDDSALYLCASSLTSSYEQYFGPGTRLTVT.

The chain combines TRBV28 with TRBJ2-5; 14 nucleotides agree with TRBD2. Germline trimming cut 5 bases from V and 1 base from J; bases unmatched to any gene: 9. Germline CDR1 reads MDHEN; CDR2 reads SYDVKM. The CDR3 contains 18 residues. The CDR3 reads CASSLPGLAGVVQETQYF. The CDR3 DNA reads as TGTGCCAGCAGTCTACCGGGACTAGCGGGAGTTGTCCAAGAGACCCAGTACTTC.

This clone has more than one count but fewer than ten. The rearrangement uses TRBV6-5 and TRBJ1-1; D unclear. Germline V gene lookup returns CDR1 MNHEY and CDR2 SVGAGI. V was shortened by 7 bases and J by 4 bases, with 13 bases between the two germline ends. This CDR3 has 13 residues. CDR3 protein: CASIFIPATEAFF. In nucleotides, the CDR3 is TGTGCCAGCATATTTATCCCGGCCACTGAAGCTTTCTTT.

The V and J genes are TRBV27 and TRBJ1-1, with a possible D match to TRBD1 (5 bases). The ends were cut back, 9 bases at V and 0 bases at J, with 17 bases in the middle. Germline V CDR1 and CDR2: MNHEY, SMNVEV (reference sequence). There are 15 residues in the CDR3. CDR3 loop: CASRDGLAMNTEAFF. The CDR3 coding sequence is TGTGCCAGTCGGGACGGACTAGCCATGAACACTGAAGCTTTCTTT.

The chain recombines TRBV20-1 with TRBJ2-3; D is ambiguous. The CDR3 extends over 15 amino acids. Deletions cut 3 bases from V and 3 bases from J, with 16 bases between. The germline V gene has CDR1 DFQATT and CDR2 SNEGSKA (reference sequence). CDR3 in amino acids: CSASKASDVTDTQYF. The CDR3 DNA is TGCAGTGCTAGTAAGGCGTCAGACGTAACAGATACGCAGTATTTT.

The rearrangement uses TRBV20-1 and TRBJ2-1, with D possibly TRBD2 on 7 matching bases. The CDR3 runs 14 residues. Germline values: CDR1 DFQATT, CDR2 SNEGSKA (reference sequence). The germline V and J ends were trimmed by 3 bases and 5 bases, with 14 bases remaining between them. The CDR3 protein is CSASGGAANNEQFF. DNA for the CDR3: TGCAGTGCTAGTGGGGGGGCAGCGAACAATGAGCAGTTCTTC.

This chain joins TRBV12-3 or TRBV12-4 and TRBJ1-2, with D unclear. This CDR3 comprises 13 residues. The V and J ends lost 3 bases and 3 bases respectively, with 8 bases between them. As DNA, the CDR3 is TGTGCCAGCAGTTTTGCGGTAGACTATGGCTACACCTTC. Translated: CASSFAVDYGYTF.

The J gene is TRBJ2-7, the V gene TRBV20-1, with 8 bases lining up with TRBD1. The V segment lost 5 bases and the J segment 6 bases; nucleotides outside the gene matches: 3. Germline V gives CDR1 DFQATT, CDR2 SNEGSKA (reference sequence). The CDR3 consists of 11 residues. This CDR3 is CSADTGGEQYF. CDR3 bases: TGCAGTGCTGACACAGGGGGCGAGCAGTACTTC.

A few counts support this clone. The rearrangement uses TRBV18 and TRBJ1-4, with D possibly being TRBD1 (6 bases). Trimming took 0 bases from V and 8 from J, leaving 19 bases between them. The CDR3 is made up of 17 amino acids. From germline, CDR1 is KGHSH and CDR2 LQKENI. The CDR3 sequence: CASSPPWGGAQGEKLFF. The CDR3 DNA sequence: TGTGCCAGCTCACCACCGTGGGGGGGCGCACAAGGCGAAAAACTGTTTTTT. The full variable domain, its missing parts supplied by reference TRBV18 and TRBJ1-4, is NAGVMQNPRHLVRRRGQEARLRCSPMKGHSHVYWYRQLPEEGLKFMVYLQKENIIDESGMPKERFSAEFPKEGPSILRIQQVVRGDSAAYFCASSPPWGGAQGEKLFFGSGTQLSVL.

This rearrangement joins TRBV5-6 to TRBJ1-4; maybe TRBD1 (6 bases). CDR1 is SGHDT, CDR2 YYEEEE, per germline. Deletions cut 4 bases from V and 8 bases from J, with 15 bases between. There are 14 residues in the CDR3. CDR3 sequence: CASSGKGVDEKLFF. The DNA for the CDR3 is TGTGCCAGCAGCGGGAAGGGGGTGGACGAAAAACTGTTTTTT. Full variable domain (remainder filled in from reference TRBV5-6 and TRBJ1-4): DAGVTQSPTHLIKTRGQQVTLRCSPKSGHDTVSWYQQALGQGPQFIFQYYEEEERQRGNFPDRFSGHQFPNYSSELNVNALLLGDSALYLCASSGKGVDEKLFFGSGTQLSVL.

The CDR3 protein is CASSLWVGFSYNEQFF. The CDR3 DNA is TGTGCCAGCAGCTTATGGGTGGGATTCTCCTACAATGAGCAGTTCTTC. The genes are TRBV7-8 and TRBJ2-1; no clear D. CDR3 length equals 16 residues. The V end lost 2 bases, the J end lost 0 bases, and 11 bases lay between the germline ends. CDR1 is SGHVS and CDR2 is FQNEAQ in the germline V gene.

The CDR3 DNA is TGTGCCAGCTCACCAGGGCCCTCAGATACGCAGTATTTT. This translates into CASSPGPSDTQYF. The rearrangement uses TRBV18 and TRBJ2-3, with D hard to call. Germline V lookup: CDR1 KGHSH, CDR2 LQKENI. The CDR3 loop spans 13 amino acids. V was cut by 2 bases and J by 4 bases, with 7 bases left in between.

The gene calls are TRBV28 and TRBJ2-7; 8 bases map to TRBD2. CDR1 and CDR2 (germline): MDHEN, SYDVKM. This CDR3 has 17 residues. J lost 2 bases, V lost 2 bases, and 11 bases had no gene match. DNA of the CDR3: TGTGCCAGCAGTTTAGGGGTCCCTAGCGGGTTCACCTACGAGCAGTACTTC. Encoded protein: CASSLGVPSGFTYEQYF.

The rearrangement links TRBV28 to TRBJ1-3; TRBD1 might be the D (5 bases). CDR1 is MDHEN and CDR2 is SYDVKM in the germline V gene. The V end was cut by 5 bases, the J end by 4 bases, with 12 bases between. The CDR3 covers 14 residues. The CDR3 here is CASSEGPSGNTIYF. The DNA of the CDR3 is TGTGCCAGCAGTGAGGGACCCTCCGGAAACACCATATATTTT.

This rearrangement joins TRBV5-6 to TRBJ1-5; TRBD1 might be the D (5 bases). The V end lost 4 bases, the J end lost 4 bases, and 15 bases lay between the germline ends. CDR1 and CDR2 from the germline V gene are SGHDT and YYEEEE. The CDR3 sequence is 15 residues long. CDR3 nucleotides: TGTGCCAGCAGCCGCGGGACGGAAGTTAATCAGCCCCAGCATTTT. This codes for CASSRGTEVNQPQHF.

V and J are TRBV6-5 and TRBJ1-1, with D hard to call. The V and J ends lost 6 bases and 1 base respectively, with 9 bases between them. Germline V gene sequence: CDR1 MNHEY, CDR2 SVGAGI. This CDR3 spans 13 amino acids. CDR3 sequence (DNA): TGTGCCAGCAGAATAACACGGAACACTGAAGCTTTCTTT. As protein: CASRITRNTEAFF.

On this clone: One end of the junction does not line up with germline, which may come from a read error. J is TRBJ1-1 and V is TRBV27; D gene ambiguous. Germline assignment: CDR1 MNHEY and CDR2 SMNVEV (reference sequence). This CDR3 is 13 amino acids long. The CDR3 sequence: CASSLSGLTAAFF. As DNA, the CDR3 is TGTGCCAGCAGTTTAAGCGGGTTGACTGCAGCTTTCTTT.

This clone occurred a few times. The chain is built from TRBV12-5 and TRBJ2-2; 7 nucleotides align to TRBD1. V lost 0 bases and J lost 6; bases outside the gene matches: 7. The CDR3 is made up of 16 amino acids. From germline, CDR1 is LGHNT and CDR2 FRNRAP. CDR3 protein: CASGLVTKGAAGELFF. The CDR3 coding sequence is TGTGCTAGTGGTTTGGTCACCAAGGGGGCGGCCGGGGAGCTGTTTTTT.

The chain carries TRBV19 and TRBJ2-7; TRBD1 matches at 10 bases. After removal of 8 bases from V and 2 bases from J, the junction contained 15 bases not matched to a gene. Looked up from germline, CDR1 is LNHDA and CDR2 is SQIVND (reference sequence). The CDR3 spans 17 residues. CDR3 amino acids: CASPQVPGQGITYEQYF. In DNA form, the CDR3 reads TGTGCCAGTCCTCAAGTCCCGGGACAGGGGATTACCTACGAGCAGTACTTC. Using reference TRBV19 and TRBJ2-7 for the parts outside the CDR3, the full variable domain is DGGITQSPKYLFRKEGQNVTLSCEQNLNHDAMYWYRQDPGQGLRLIYYSQIVNDFQKGDIAEGYSVSREKKESFPLTVTSAQKNPTAFYLCASPQVPGQGITYEQYFGPGTRLTVT.

The gene calls are TRBV12-3 or TRBV12-4 and TRBJ2-7; D is perhaps TRBD2 (5 bases). The ends were cut back, 2 bases at V and 6 bases at J, with 11 bases in the middle. This CDR3 contains 13 residues. The CDR3 region is CASSLLAPFEQYF. In nucleotides, the CDR3 is TGTGCCAGCAGTTTACTAGCACCATTCGAGCAGTACTTC.

The rearrangement joins TRBV5-1 to TRBJ2-1; D not certain. CDR1 SGHRS and CDR2 YFSETQ come from the germline V gene. V lost 4 bases to trimming and J lost 8 bases, with 13 bases between them. The length of the CDR3 is 13 residues. DNA for the CDR3: TGCGCCAGCAGCGGTTTTGTCGTCGATGAGCAGTTCTTC. This translates into CASSGFVVDEQFF.

The rearrangement uses TRBV2 and TRBJ2-1, with 8 nucleotides matching TRBD1. Trimming took 2 bases from V and 3 from J; bases not matched to a gene: 3. Germline V gene lookup returns CDR1 SNHLY and CDR2 FYNNEI. The CDR3 is 15 amino acids. CDR3 DNA sequence: TGTGCCAGCAGTGAACACAGGGGGGACTACAATGAGCAGTTCTTC. It encodes CASSEHRGDYNEQFF. The full variable domain, in which reference TRBV2 and TRBJ2-1 provide the parts outside the CDR3, is EPEVTQTPSHQVTQMGQEVILRCVPISNHLYFYWYRQILGQKVEFLVSFYNNEISEKSEIFDDQFSVERPDGSNFTLKIRSTKLEDSAMYFCASSEHRGDYNEQFFGPGTRLTVL.

The chain links TRBV5-1 to TRBJ1-1; 10 bases agree with TRBD1. The CDR3 has 19 amino acids. After removal of 4 bases from V and 1 base from J, the junction contained 16 bases not matched to a gene. CDR1 and CDR2 from the germline V gene are SGHRS and YFSETQ. The CDR3 is CASSRREGGQGLRNTEAFF. As DNA, the CDR3 is TGCGCCAGCAGCCGAAGGGAAGGGGGACAGGGGTTGAGGAACACTGAAGCTTTCTTT.

The chain carries TRBV20-1 and TRBJ2-1; D is perhaps TRBD2 (6 bases). Germline V gives CDR1 DFQATT, CDR2 SNEGSKA (reference sequence). Trimming removed 3 bases from V and 0 bases from J, with 18 bases in between. The CDR3 extends over 17 amino acids. Written as DNA, the CDR3 is TGCAGTGCTAGTAACGGGGGTAAGCGGAGCTCCTACAATGAGCAGTTCTTC. This translates into CSASNGGKRSSYNEQFF.

The chain uses TRBV19 and TRBJ2-1, with TRBD2 matching over 14 bases. The CDR3 loop spans 16 amino acids. V trimming: 7 bases; J trimming: 9 bases; junction bases outside the gene matches: 11. Germline CDR1 and CDR2: LNHDA and SQIVND (reference sequence). The CDR3 reads CASTRQGLAGGGEQFF. The CDR3 nucleotides read TGTGCCAGTACAAGACAAGGACTAGCGGGAGGTGGTGAGCAGTTCTTC.

For the CDR3, the DNA is TGTGCCAGCAGCTTAATCGGGAGGGGGGGACCGAACACTGAAGCTTTCTTT. It is translated as CASSLIGRGGPNTEAFF. The genes are TRBV7-9 and TRBJ1-1, with D perhaps matching TRBD1 (6 bases). Germline loops: CDR1 SEHNR, CDR2 FQNEAQ (reference sequence). The CDR3 loop spans 17 amino acids. The V end lost 2 bases, the J end lost 1 base, and 17 bases lay between the germline ends.

This clone was counted once. V usage is TRBV12-3 or TRBV12-4 and J usage is TRBJ2-5; 7 nucleotides agree with TRBD1. The CDR3 runs 12 residues. After removal of 4 bases from V and 13 bases from J, the junction contained 9 bases not matched to a gene. CDR3 nucleotide sequence: TGTGCCAGCAGTTCGACAGGGTACCCAAGGTACTTC. It specifies CASSSTGYPRYF.

The chain joins TRBV28 to TRBJ1-4; D gene ambiguous. V was trimmed by 6 bases and J by 3 bases, leaving 8 bases between them. This CDR3 is 13 amino acids long. Germline CDR1 is MDHEN and CDR2 is SYDVKM. DNA of the CDR3: TGTGCCAGCAGAGCAGAGCCTAATGAAAAACTGTTTTTT. It translates to CASRAEPNEKLFF.